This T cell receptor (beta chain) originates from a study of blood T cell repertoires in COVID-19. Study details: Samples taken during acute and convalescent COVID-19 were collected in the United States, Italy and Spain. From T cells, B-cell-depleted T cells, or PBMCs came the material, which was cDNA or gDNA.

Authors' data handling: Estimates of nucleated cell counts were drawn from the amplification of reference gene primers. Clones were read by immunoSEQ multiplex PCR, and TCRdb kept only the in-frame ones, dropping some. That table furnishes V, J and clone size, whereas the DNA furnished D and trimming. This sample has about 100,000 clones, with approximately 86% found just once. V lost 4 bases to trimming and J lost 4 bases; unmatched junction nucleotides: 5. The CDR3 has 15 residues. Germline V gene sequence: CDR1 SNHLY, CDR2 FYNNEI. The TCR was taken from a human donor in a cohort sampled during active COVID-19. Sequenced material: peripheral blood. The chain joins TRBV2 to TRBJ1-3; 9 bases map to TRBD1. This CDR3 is CASSAGTGRGNTIYF. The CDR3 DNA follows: TGTGCCAGCAGTGCCGGGACAGGGAGGGGAAACACCATATATTTT.